What follows describes a single TCR beta chain. The record originates from a study of cytomegalovirus exposure and HLA in healthy donors. CDR3 length equals 16 residues. Germline V lookup: CDR1 SGHNT, CDR2 YYREEE (reference sequence). Losses at the gene ends were 0 bases for V and 1 base for J; bases not matched to a gene: 5. In the PCR, 60 Vbeta and 13 Jbeta primers were used. As handled by the study authors: Later work found 80 million or so unique TCR beta chains, with approximately 12 million shared. This table comes from immunoSEQ multiplex PCR, and its TCRdb copy is limited to in-frame clones, with some not included. Clone size and the V and J calls come from that table; the DNA yielded D and trimming. The data hold about 150,000 clones, with 75% to 85% observed a single time.

This TCR came from a man in his thirties or forties in good health and CMV-seropositive. Sequenced sample: PBMCs. V is TRBV5-4 and J is TRBJ2-7, with 9 bases that match TRBD1. The CDR3 coding sequence is TGTGCCAGCAGCTTGGATCCGGGACAGGGATCCTACGAGCAGTACTTC. It yields the protein CASSLDPGQGSYEQYF.